This T cell receptor (beta chain) came from a study of T cell responses to AZD1222 COVID-19 vaccine. Method: immunoSEQ multiplex PCR; TCRdb's copy keeps in-frame clones and lacks some. The profile shows approximately 89,000 clones, around nine tenths of them singletons. Germline V gene lookup returns CDR1 MNHEY and CDR2 SMNVEV (reference sequence). Deletions cut 0 bases from V and 1 base from J, with 4 bases between. The CDR3 totals 14 residues. This chain connects TRBV27 to TRBJ1-5; no clear D gene. The specimen comprised peripheral blood, sampled on day 0 of AZD1222 vaccination. This TCR came from an adult in good health. CDR3 DNA: TGTGCCAGCAGTTTATCGATAAGCAATCAGCCCCAGCATTTT. This sequence encodes CASSLSISNQPQHF.